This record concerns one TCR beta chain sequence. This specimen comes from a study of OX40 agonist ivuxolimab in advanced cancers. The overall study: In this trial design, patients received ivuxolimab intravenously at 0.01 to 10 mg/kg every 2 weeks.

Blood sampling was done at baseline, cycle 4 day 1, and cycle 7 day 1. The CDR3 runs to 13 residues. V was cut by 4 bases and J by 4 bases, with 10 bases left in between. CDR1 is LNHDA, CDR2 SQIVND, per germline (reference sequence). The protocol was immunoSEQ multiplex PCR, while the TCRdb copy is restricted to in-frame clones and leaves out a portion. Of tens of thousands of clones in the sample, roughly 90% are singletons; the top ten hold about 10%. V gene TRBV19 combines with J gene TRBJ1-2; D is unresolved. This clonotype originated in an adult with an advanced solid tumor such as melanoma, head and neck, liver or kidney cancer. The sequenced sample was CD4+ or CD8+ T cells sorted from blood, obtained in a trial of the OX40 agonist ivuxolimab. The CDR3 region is CASSKRTRYGYTF. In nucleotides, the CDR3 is TGTGCCAGTAGTAAACGGACTCGCTATGGCTACACCTTC. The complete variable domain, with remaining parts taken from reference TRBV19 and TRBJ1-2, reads DGGITQSPKYLFRKEGQNVTLSCEQNLNHDAMYWYRQDPGQGLRLIYYSQIVNDFQKGDIAEGYSVSREKKESFPLTVTSAQKNPTAFYLCASSKRTRYGYTFGSGTRLTVV.